A selection of T cell receptor beta chains follows, all from one sample in a study of vaccination and CD4 T cells after COVID-19. One entry per CDR3 protein, called by TCRdb with MiXCR from the PCR reads. The sample contains 10,000 or so distinct CDR3 sequences, over 60% of which appear only once. Antigens for these TCRs are unknown. The source material was CD4+ T cells from blood, cultured in vitro. The receptors were gathered from a human donor who had recovered from COVID-19. Both conserved end residues are part of each CDR3. The order of the fields is V gene, clone size, D gene, J gene, CDR3 protein, CDR3 DNA. A D gene is named only where the DNA matches it firmly. Clone size is given for some rows only: seen once, a few or many times, or a class if the clone is expanded.

v_call: TRBV7-8
clone_size: .
d_call: .
j_call: TRBJ2-7
cdr3_aa: CATGSHEQYF
cdr3_nt: TGTGCCACCGGGTCCCACGAGCAGTACTTC

v_call: TRBV27
clone_size: .
d_call: .
j_call: TRBJ1-1
cdr3_aa: CASIDGVGTEAFF
cdr3_nt: TGTGCCAGCATCGACGGTGTTGGCACTGAAGCTTTCTTT

v_call: TRBV20-1
clone_size: .
d_call: .
j_call: TRBJ2-5
cdr3_aa: CSPTGAGAQETQYF
cdr3_nt: TGCAGTCCCACGGGGGCAGGGGCCCAAGAGACCCAGTACTTC

v_call: TRBV25-1
clone_size: .
d_call: .
j_call: TRBJ2-3
cdr3_aa: CASGVVIGVGTDTQYF
cdr3_nt: TGTGCCAGCGGAGTAGTGATAGGGGTGGGCACAGATACGCAGTATTTT

v_call: TRBV6-1
clone_size: few
d_call: .
j_call: TRBJ1-5
cdr3_aa: CASRQDRYSNQPQHF
cdr3_nt: TGTGCCAGCAGACAAGACAGGTATAGCAATCAGCCCCAGCATTTT

v_call: TRBV18
clone_size: .
d_call: TRBD1
j_call: TRBJ1-1
cdr3_aa: CASSPSGQGTRAFF
cdr3_nt: TGTGCCAGCTCACCCTCAGGACAGGGGACCCGAGCTTTCTTT

v_call: TRBV24-1
clone_size: .
d_call: .
j_call: TRBJ1-5
cdr3_aa: CATSDSPRGARSNQPQHF
cdr3_nt: TGTGCCACCAGTGATTCCCCTCGGGGCGCCCGTAGCAATCAGCCCCAGCATTTT

v_call: TRBV7-3
clone_size: once
d_call: .
j_call: TRBJ2-5
cdr3_aa: CASSLSGARETQYF
cdr3_nt: TGTGCCAGCAGCTTAAGCGGGGCCCGGGAGACCCAGTACTTC

v_call: TRBV21-1
clone_size: few
d_call: .
j_call: TRBJ1-6
cdr3_aa: CASSKGGQVGNSPLHF
cdr3_nt: TGTGCCAGCAGCAAAGGGGGGCAGGTAGGTAATTCACCCCTCCACTTT

v_call: TRBV7-3
clone_size: .
d_call: TRBD1
j_call: TRBJ1-2
cdr3_aa: CASSLVSGQGVYGYTF
cdr3_nt: TGTGCCAGCAGCTTAGTGTCGGGACAGGGAGTCTATGGCTACACCTTC

v_call: TRBV30
clone_size: .
d_call: .
j_call: TRBJ2-3
cdr3_aa: CAWQKSSLSTDTQYF
cdr3_nt: TGTGCCTGGCAAAAATCGTCCCTTAGCACAGATACGCAGTATTTT

v_call: TRBV20-1
clone_size: .
d_call: .
j_call: TRBJ2-1
cdr3_aa: CSARGSTYNEQFF
cdr3_nt: TGCAGTGCCAGGGGCAGCACATACAATGAGCAGTTCTTC

v_call: TRBV7-9
clone_size: once
d_call: .
j_call: TRBJ1-5
cdr3_aa: CASSFGLGPLNQPQHF
cdr3_nt: TGTGCCAGCAGCTTCGGGTTGGGGCCCCTCAATCAGCCCCAGCATTTT

v_call: TRBV20-1
clone_size: .
d_call: TRBD2
j_call: TRBJ2-3
cdr3_aa: CSATPLAGVSDTQYF
cdr3_nt: TGCAGTGCTACCCCTCTGGCGGGAGTTTCAGATACGCAGTATTTT

v_call: TRBV11-2
clone_size: .
d_call: .
j_call: TRBJ1-5
cdr3_aa: CASSSKGRDFQPQHF
cdr3_nt: TGTGCCAGCAGCTCCAAAGGGCGGGATTTCCAGCCCCAGCATTTT

v_call: TRBV30
clone_size: .
d_call: .
j_call: TRBJ1-5
cdr3_aa: CAWSGGYPSGNQPQHF
cdr3_nt: TGTGCCTGGAGTGGGGGCTACCCATCAGGGAATCAGCCCCAGCATTTT

v_call: TRBV7-2
clone_size: few
d_call: .
j_call: TRBJ1-5
cdr3_aa: CASSPRWGNQPQHF
cdr3_nt: TGTGCCAGCAGCCCCCGATGGGGCAATCAGCCCCAGCATTTT

v_call: TRBV20-1
clone_size: .
d_call: TRBD2
j_call: TRBJ2-1
cdr3_aa: CSARDSSGTSGRGNEQFF
cdr3_nt: TGCAGTGCTAGAGATAGCTCTGGGACTAGCGGGAGGGGTAATGAGCAGTTCTTC

v_call: TRBV29-1
clone_size: once
d_call: TRBD2
j_call: TRBJ2-7
cdr3_aa: CSGTSGYEQYF
cdr3_nt: TGCAGCGGGACTAGCGGATACGAGCAGTACTTC

v_call: TRBV7-6
clone_size: .
d_call: .
j_call: TRBJ1-1
cdr3_aa: CASSLGGGNTEAFF
cdr3_nt: TGTGCCAGCAGCTTAGGGGGTGGAAACACTGAAGCTTTCTTT

v_call: TRBV7-2
clone_size: .
d_call: .
j_call: TRBJ2-3
cdr3_aa: CASSPGLRDTQYF
cdr3_nt: TGTGCCAGCTCGCCGGGCCTTCGAGATACGCAGTATTTT

v_call: TRBV2
clone_size: .
d_call: .
j_call: TRBJ2-1
cdr3_aa: CASSEGGRHEQFF
cdr3_nt: TGTGCCAGCAGTGAAGGGGGCAGACATGAGCAGTTCTTC

v_call: TRBV20-1
clone_size: .
d_call: TRBD1
j_call: TRBJ1-5
cdr3_aa: CSAIPRTGVNQPQHF
cdr3_nt: TGCAGTGCTATTCCCAGGACAGGGGTAAATCAGCCCCAGCATTTT

v_call: TRBV27
clone_size: few
d_call: .
j_call: TRBJ1-3
cdr3_aa: CASSPLGGNTIYF
cdr3_nt: TGTGCCAGCAGTCCCCTGGGAGGGAACACCATATATTTT

v_call: TRBV27
clone_size: .
d_call: TRBD1
j_call: TRBJ1-3
cdr3_aa: CASRDRGLSGNTIYF
cdr3_nt: TGTGCCAGCAGGGACAGGGGGCTCTCTGGAAACACCATATATTTT

v_call: TRBV27
clone_size: .
d_call: .
j_call: TRBJ1-2
cdr3_aa: CASSFRERDGYTF
cdr3_nt: TGTGCCAGCAGTTTTAGGGAACGGGATGGCTACACCTTC

v_call: TRBV7-9
clone_size: .
d_call: .
j_call: TRBJ2-3
cdr3_aa: CASTPRGRGRTDTQYF
cdr3_nt: TGTGCCAGCACCCCCCGGGGGCGGGGCCGCACAGATACGCAGTATTTT

v_call: TRBV20-1
clone_size: .
d_call: .
j_call: TRBJ2-3
cdr3_aa: CSALRLGSTDTQYF
cdr3_nt: TGCAGTGCTCTTAGACTAGGTAGCACAGATACGCAGTATTTT

v_call: TRBV7-8
clone_size: .
d_call: .
j_call: TRBJ2-7
cdr3_aa: CASSIVESYEQYF
cdr3_nt: TGTGCCAGCAGCATAGTCGAGTCCTACGAGCAGTACTTC

v_call: TRBV7-3
clone_size: .
d_call: .
j_call: TRBJ1-1
cdr3_aa: CASSLTGRAEAFF
cdr3_nt: TGTGCCAGCAGCTTAACGGGGCGAGCTGAAGCTTTCTTT

v_call: TRBV6-5
clone_size: .
d_call: .
j_call: TRBJ1-6
cdr3_aa: CASSYGGGSSPLHF
cdr3_nt: TGTGCCAGCAGTTACGGAGGAGGGAGTTCACCCCTCCACTTT

v_call: TRBV6-5
clone_size: few
d_call: .
j_call: TRBJ1-3
cdr3_aa: CASSSQVHSGNTIYF
cdr3_nt: TGTGCCAGCAGTTCTCAGGTCCACTCTGGAAACACCATATATTTT

v_call: TRBV7-2
clone_size: .
d_call: .
j_call: TRBJ1-6
cdr3_aa: CASSVNINSPLHF
cdr3_nt: TGTGCCAGCAGCGTCAATATTAATTCACCCCTCCACTTT

v_call: TRBV6-2/TRBV6-3
clone_size: .
d_call: TRBD1
j_call: TRBJ1-5
cdr3_aa: CASGSGGTGYSNQPQHF
cdr3_nt: TGTGCCAGCGGATCCGGTGGGACAGGATATAGCAATCAGCCCCAGCATTTT

v_call: TRBV20-1
clone_size: few
d_call: .
j_call: TRBJ2-3
cdr3_aa: CSARRGREKIDTQYF
cdr3_nt: TGCAGTGCTAGAAGGGGGCGGGAGAAGATAGATACGCAGTATTTT

v_call: TRBV6-4
clone_size: .
d_call: TRBD2
j_call: TRBJ2-2
cdr3_aa: CASSVSGGNSGELFF
cdr3_nt: TGTGCCAGCAGTGTTTCGGGGGGAAATTCCGGGGAGCTGTTTTTT

v_call: TRBV6-5
clone_size: .
d_call: TRBD1
j_call: TRBJ1-5
cdr3_aa: CASSYSGGAGSNQPQHF
cdr3_nt: TGTGCCAGCAGTTACTCAGGGGGCGCAGGTAGCAATCAGCCCCAGCATTTT

v_call: TRBV7-2
clone_size: few
d_call: .
j_call: TRBJ1-5
cdr3_aa: CASSPPGYDQPQHF
cdr3_nt: TGTGCCAGCAGCCCCCCGGGTTACGATCAGCCCCAGCATTTT

v_call: TRBV12-3/TRBV12-4
clone_size: .
d_call: TRBD1
j_call: TRBJ1-5
cdr3_aa: CASTTTGQLLYQPQHF
cdr3_nt: TGTGCCAGCACTACAACGGGACAGCTCCTCTATCAGCCCCAGCATTTT

v_call: TRBV19
clone_size: .
d_call: .
j_call: TRBJ1-6
cdr3_aa: CASTVGFPTSSPLHF
cdr3_nt: TGTGCCAGTACGGTCGGGTTCCCAACCAGTTCACCCCTCCACTTT

v_call: TRBV15
clone_size: .
d_call: .
j_call: TRBJ1-1
cdr3_aa: CATSVRGNTEAFF
cdr3_nt: TGTGCCACCAGCGTGCGTGGGAACACTGAAGCTTTCTTT

v_call: TRBV11-2
clone_size: .
d_call: .
j_call: TRBJ2-5
cdr3_aa: CASSLERGFQETQYF
cdr3_nt: TGTGCCAGCAGCTTAGAGCGAGGGTTTCAAGAGACCCAGTACTTC

v_call: TRBV5-1
clone_size: once
d_call: .
j_call: TRBJ2-5
cdr3_aa: CASRGGPRETQYF
cdr3_nt: TGCGCCAGCAGGGGGGGACCCCGGGAGACCCAGTACTTC

v_call: TRBV30
clone_size: .
d_call: .
j_call: TRBJ2-7
cdr3_aa: CAWSTRGGEQYF
cdr3_nt: TGTGCCTGGAGTACCCGGGGAGGCGAGCAGTACTTC

v_call: TRBV7-2
clone_size: .
d_call: .
j_call: TRBJ1-1
cdr3_aa: CASSHAIGGSEAFF
cdr3_nt: TGTGCCAGCAGCCATGCCATTGGGGGGTCTGAAGCTTTCTTT

v_call: TRBV7-8
clone_size: .
d_call: TRBD1
j_call: TRBJ2-1
cdr3_aa: CASSTRDRHYNEQFF
cdr3_nt: TGTGCCAGCAGCACCCGGGACAGACATTACAATGAGCAGTTCTTC

v_call: TRBV27
clone_size: .
d_call: .
j_call: TRBJ1-5
cdr3_aa: CASSSGAGSGNQPQHF
cdr3_nt: TGTGCCAGCAGTTCCGGGGCTGGTTCGGGCAATCAGCCCCAGCATTTT

v_call: TRBV5-4
clone_size: .
d_call: .
j_call: TRBJ2-7
cdr3_aa: CASSLVRDPGSEQYF
cdr3_nt: TGTGCCAGCAGCCTAGTTCGAGACCCTGGTAGCGAGCAGTACTTC

v_call: TRBV20-1
clone_size: .
d_call: TRBD1
j_call: TRBJ2-7
cdr3_aa: CSAIPGTGSTGEQYF
cdr3_nt: TGCAGTGCTATACCCGGGACAGGTAGTACTGGGGAGCAGTACTTC

v_call: TRBV19
clone_size: .
d_call: .
j_call: TRBJ2-7
cdr3_aa: CATRDRYEQYF
cdr3_nt: TGTGCCACCCGGGACCGCTACGAGCAGTACTTC

v_call: TRBV24-1
clone_size: .
d_call: .
j_call: TRBJ2-3
cdr3_aa: CATSDYGAGGADTQYF
cdr3_nt: TGTGCCACCAGTGATTACGGGGCCGGGGGAGCAGATACGCAGTATTTT

v_call: TRBV11-2
clone_size: .
d_call: .
j_call: TRBJ1-2
cdr3_aa: CASSGGPANYGYTF
cdr3_nt: TGTGCCAGCAGCGGGGGACCAGCTAACTATGGCTACACCTTC

v_call: TRBV27
clone_size: .
d_call: .
j_call: TRBJ2-3
cdr3_aa: CASSFRAATDTQYF
cdr3_nt: TGTGCCAGCAGTTTTCGGGCGGCCACAGATACGCAGTATTTT

v_call: TRBV7-6
clone_size: .
d_call: .
j_call: TRBJ2-5
cdr3_aa: CASSLLPPAAQETQYF
cdr3_nt: TGTGCCAGCAGCTTATTACCCCCTGCGGCCCAAGAGACCCAGTACTTC